The present TCR beta chain was sequenced within a study of CD8+CD57+ T cells in acquired aplastic anemia. Overall study context: Mean yield of DNA from sorted CD4+ and CD8+ cells was about 3.2 ug. Overall study results and limits: Controls and patients did not differ significantly in CD8+ Simpson's diversity.

Note on this clonotype: Antigen specificity is unknown. A much larger clone is a single base away; this may be a read error.

Germline lookup yields CDR1 MRHNA and CDR2 SNTAGT. Deletions cut 5 bases from V and 5 bases from J, with 13 bases between. The CDR3 length is 14 residues. Genomic DNA templated the TCR beta VDJ and CDR3 profiling. Using its own MiXCR run on the reads, TCRdb lists one record per CDR3 protein. Of fewer than 200,000 distinct CDR3 sequences listed, less than 60% are singletons. In patients chosen for sequencing, flow cytometry had shown CD8+CD57+ cell expansion. Patients uniformly had severe acquired aplastic anemia. By the time of blood sampling, patients had still received no therapy. The chain couples TRBV6-4 to TRBJ2-1; D uncertain. This receptor was obtained from a human donor with aplastic anemia. What was sequenced was sorted CD4+, CD8+, or CD8+CD57+ T cells (not recorded which) from PBMCs. Here the CDR3 reads CASSSGLAHNEQFF. In DNA form, the CDR3 reads TGTGCCAGCAGTTCCGGATTGGCCCACAATGAGCAGTTCTTC.